This T cell receptor beta chain was found in a study of T-cell memory formation after mild COVID-19 (dated by TCRdb to the early 2020s). About the study as a whole: TCR sequence clusters from the two donors were found to be largely donor specific. Longitudinal TCRalpha and TCRbeta repertoire sequencing tracked T-cell clones expanding and contracting after mild COVID-19 in two donors. Two young, previously healthy adult volunteers, one female and one male, were included in the cohort. The paper as a whole reports these results and caveats: Some responding clones were found in pre-infection memory, which suggests that pre-existing cross-reactive memory T cells took part in the SARS-CoV-2 response. Clones contracting from day 15 to 85 had balanced CD4/CD8 phenotypes, while a second wave expanding from day 15 to 37 was biased towards CD4+. Contracting CD4+ clones appeared mostly in the CM and EM memory subsets, whereas CD8+ clones were enriched in EMRA. Only a couple of mild cases were covered by the study, and larger cohorts that include severe cases with pre-infection samples were considered necessary. The second-wave clones that peaked on day 37 were not confirmed to be SARS-CoV-2 specific.

As concerns this clonotype: This receptor's antigen is unknown. Within one base of it there is no much larger clone, and no base qualities were kept.

Sequencing was carried out with an Illumina NovaSeq 6000. TCRalpha and TCRbeta cDNA libraries were constructed by 5'RACE with constant-segment primers, with sample barcodes and unique molecular identifiers being introduced. Trizol reagent was used to extract RNA from every sample. Library amplification was performed in two PCR steps, and a second sample barcode and Illumina TruSeq adapters were introduced in the second step. Sequencing of libraries was performed on an Illumina NovaSeq with 2 x 150 bp paired-end reads. The study's own analysis went as follows. Demultiplexing of reads and collapsing into UMI-guided consensus sequences were performed with migec v1.2.7. Using mixcr v2.1.11, the UMI consensuses were aligned to TRA and TRB V and J templates and assembled into clonotypes. A clonotype was counted as expanded or contracted only if both edgeR and NoisET called the change significant, with noise models trained on biological replicates. For edgeR calls, a false discovery rate-adjusted p below 0.01 and a log2 fold-change threshold of 1 were applied. PCA with hierarchical clustering of max-normalized trajectories of the 1000 most abundant clonotypes was used as exploratory dynamics analysis. Separately sequenced CD4+ and CD8+ repertoires were used to assign a CD4 or CD8 phenotype to each responding clone. TCRdb reanalyzed the raw reads on its own, using fastp at Q25 for trimming and MiXCR for clone calling, and kept in-frame beta chains. Each entry merges the rows of one CDR3 protein and shows their most common DNA and genes. TCRdb, not the original authors, processed these V and J calls. The sample profile shows a few hundred thousand distinct CDR3 sequences; around 15% of them were found once. Approximately 25% of the sample is held by the ten biggest clonotypes.

PBMCs were isolated by Ficoll-Paque density gradient centrifugation. V and J are truncated by 2 bases and 10 bases respectively, leaving an intervening sequence of 15 bases. The germline V gene (reference sequence) yields LGHDT for CDR1 and YNNKEL for CDR2. The CDR3 sequence holds 14 residues, the cysteine and phenylalanine included. Only the CDR3 DNA is retained, 42 bases long and in frame from the first base. This TCR was sampled from a man aged 18-30 years who had mild COVID-19 (a few samples of this study predate the infection). The sample titles of this study are shuffled in the database, so cell type and time point are left out; the donor was told from shared clones. Material for sequencing was PBMCs or a T cell subset sorted from them (not recorded which). The V and J genes are TRBV3-1 and TRBJ1-5; no D segment can be confidently identified. DNA sequence: TGTGCCAGCAGCCAAAACCCCCTTCGTGGACCCCAGCATTTT. Translated, it reads CASSQNPLRGPQHF.